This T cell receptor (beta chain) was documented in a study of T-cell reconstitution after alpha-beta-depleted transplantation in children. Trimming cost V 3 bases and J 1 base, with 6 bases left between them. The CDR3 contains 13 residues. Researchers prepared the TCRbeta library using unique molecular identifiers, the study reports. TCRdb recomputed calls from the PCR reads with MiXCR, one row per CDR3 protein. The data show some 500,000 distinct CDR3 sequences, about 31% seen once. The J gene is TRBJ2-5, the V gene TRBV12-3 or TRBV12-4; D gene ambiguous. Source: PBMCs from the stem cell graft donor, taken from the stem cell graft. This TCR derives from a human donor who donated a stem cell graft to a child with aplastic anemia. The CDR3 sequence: CASSFQVQETQYF. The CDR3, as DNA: TGTGCCAGCAGTTTTCAGGTCCAAGAGACCCAGTACTTC.